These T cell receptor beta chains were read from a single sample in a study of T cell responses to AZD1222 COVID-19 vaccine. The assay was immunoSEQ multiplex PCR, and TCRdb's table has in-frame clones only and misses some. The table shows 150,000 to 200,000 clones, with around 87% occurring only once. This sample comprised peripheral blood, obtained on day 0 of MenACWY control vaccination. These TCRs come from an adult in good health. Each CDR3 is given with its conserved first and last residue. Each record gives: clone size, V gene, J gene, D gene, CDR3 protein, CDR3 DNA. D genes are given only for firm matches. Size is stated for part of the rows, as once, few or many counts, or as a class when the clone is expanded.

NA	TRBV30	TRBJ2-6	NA	CAWSLGLMRAGANVLTF	TGTGCCTGGAGTCTGGGACTCATGCGAGCAGGGGCCAACGTCCTGACTTTC
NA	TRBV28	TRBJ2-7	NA	CASSMPYLDSLYEQYF	TGTGCCAGCAGTATGCCTTACCTTGATTCTCTCTACGAGCAGTACTTC
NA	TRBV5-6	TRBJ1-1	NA	CASSRGQPEAFF	TGTGCCAGCAGCCGCGGCCAGCCTGAAGCTTTCTTT
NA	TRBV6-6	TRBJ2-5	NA	CASGGAETQYF	TGTGCCAGCGGGGGAGCAGAGACCCAGTACTTC
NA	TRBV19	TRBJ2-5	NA	CASSIGPGQRDMETQYF	TGTGCCAGTAGTATTGGTCCCGGACAGAGGGATATGGAGACCCAGTACTTC
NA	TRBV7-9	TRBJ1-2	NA	CASSVSRDGYTF	TGTGCCAGCAGCGTTTCACGGGATGGCTACACCTTC
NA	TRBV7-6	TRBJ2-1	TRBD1	CASSHRDSQGRTIEQFF	TGTGCCAGCAGCCACCGGGACAGTCAAGGCCGAACAATTGAGCAGTTCTTC
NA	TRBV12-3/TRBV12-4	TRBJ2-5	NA	CASSYSAGDSQYF	TGTGCCAGCAGTTACTCGGCTGGGGATTCCCAGTACTTC
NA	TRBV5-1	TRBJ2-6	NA	CASSYILSGANVLTF	TGCGCCAGCAGCTATATACTCTCTGGGGCCAACGTCCTGACTTTC
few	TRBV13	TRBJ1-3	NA	CASSLSYRAAGGNTIYF	TGTGCCAGCAGCTTATCATATAGAGCAGCAGGAGGAAACACCATATATTTT
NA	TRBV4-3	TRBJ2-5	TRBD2	CASSQDTSGGLQETQYF	TGCGCCAGCAGCCAAGATACGAGCGGGGGCCTACAAGAGACCCAGTACTTC